This T cell receptor beta chain was documented in a study of blood T cell repertoires in COVID-19. Study in general: Acute and convalescent COVID-19 specimens originated in the United States, Italy and Spain. PBMCs, B-cell-depleted T cells, or T cells were the source of the cDNA or gDNA that made up the material.

Original processing notes: Estimation of nucleated cell counts was performed using reference gene primer amplification. Only in-frame clones appear in the TCRdb table, and some are missing; sequencing was by immunoSEQ multiplex PCR. From that table come the V and J calls and clone size; the DNA was used to work out D and trimming. The data show hundreds of thousands of clones, with roughly 86% seen just once and about 2.9% held by the top ten. V lost 0 bases and J lost 2, with 9 bases in between. This CDR3 is built from 15 residues. Per the germline V gene, CDR1 is ENHRY and CDR2 is SYGVKD. This clone was found a few times.

This chain links TRBV10-3 with TRBJ2-3; perhaps TRBD1 as D (5 bases). The receptor comes from a human donor in a cohort sampled during active COVID-19. The source material was peripheral blood. In DNA, the CDR3 is TGTGCCATCAGTGAGTCCCGACAGCTCACAGATACGCAGTATTTT. Amino acids: CAISESRQLTDTQYF.